One sample yielded the 25 T cell receptor beta chains listed below, sequenced in a study of CD8+CD57+ T cells in acquired aplastic anemia (dated by TCRdb to 2017 to 2018). Patients chosen for sequencing had shown expansion of CD8+CD57+ cells by flow cytometry. The sample was run on an Illumina HiSeq 2000. TCR beta VDJ combination and CDR3 sequence profiling used genomic DNA as the template. Using fastp trimming at Q25 and MiXCR clonotype assembly, TCRdb reanalyzed the public sequencing data and kept in-frame beta chains. Every distinct CDR3 protein forms one entry, paired with its most common genes and DNA. This sample gives 250,000 or so distinct CDR3 sequences in total; 40% to 50% of them show up just once. The ten most abundant clones make up about 8.3% of the sample. The specimen sequenced was sorted CD4+, CD8+, or CD8+CD57+ T cells (not recorded which) from PBMCs. These receptors came from a human donor with aplastic anemia.

The gene calls are TRBV19 and TRBJ1-5; the match to TRBD1 covers 9 bases. With V trimmed by 5 bases and J by 6 bases, 8 bases remained unmatched. Germline V gene sequence: CDR1 LNHDA, CDR2 SQIVND (reference sequence). The CDR3 loop spans 15 amino acids. The chain's CDR3 is CASSLSGTGSQPQHF. CDR3 in DNA: TGTGCCAGTAGTCTGTCCGGGACAGGGAGTCAGCCCCAGCATTTT.

J is TRBJ2-7 and V is TRBV20-1, with TRBD2 matching over 14 bases. With V trimmed by 0 bases and J by 5 bases, 12 bases remained unmatched. This CDR3 contains 18 residues. Germline V gene lookup returns CDR1 DFQATT and CDR2 SNEGSKA (reference sequence). The CDR3 protein is CSARDPSTSGRDGHEQYF. The CDR3 DNA follows: TGCAGTGCTAGAGACCCCTCGACTAGCGGGAGGGACGGCCACGAGCAGTACTTC.

The gene calls are TRBV7-9 and TRBJ2-5; D is ambiguous. The CDR3 runs 12 residues. Between the trimmed V and J ends, which lost 3 bases and 5 bases, there was a span of 7 bases. Germline V gives CDR1 SEHNR, CDR2 FQNEAQ (reference sequence). Here the CDR3 DNA reads TGTGCCAGCAGCTTTTCCAGGGAGACCCAGTACTTC. Amino acids: CASSFSRETQYF. The full variable domain, in which reference TRBV7-9 and TRBJ2-5 provide the parts outside the CDR3, is DTGVSQNPRHKITKRGQNVTFRCDPISEHNRLYWYRQTLGQGPEFLTYFQNEAQLEKSRLLSDRFSAERPKGSFSTLEIQRTEQGDSAMYLCASSFSRETQYFGPGTRLLVL.

The V and J genes are TRBV12-3 or TRBV12-4 and TRBJ2-7; 9 bases align to TRBD1. The CDR3 extends over 13 amino acids. V lost 5 bases, J lost 6 bases, and 5 bases stayed unmatched. The CDR3: CASSPGQGFEQYF. The CDR3, as DNA: TGTGCCAGCAGTCCGGGACAGGGTTTCGAGCAGTACTTC.

The chain is built from TRBV6-1 and TRBJ1-1, with 11 bases fitting TRBD1. V was pared by 10 bases and J by 5 bases, with 12 bases of the junction left unmatched. Per the germline V gene, CDR1 is MNHNS and CDR2 is SASEGT. The CDR3 covers 15 residues. The CDR3 region has the DNA TGTGCCATACGGACTAGCGGGACAGGGGGGACTGAAGCTTTCTTT. Its protein product is CAIRTSGTGGTEAFF.

CDR3 in DNA: TGTGCCAGCAGCTTACGACTAGCGGGAGGGGACAATGAGCAGTTCTTC. As protein: CASSLRLAGGDNEQFF. The gene calls are TRBV7-9 and TRBJ2-1; 14 positions match TRBD2. The V gene end was trimmed by 2 bases and the J gene end by 5 bases; junction bases not matched to a gene: 2. The CDR3 length is 16 residues. CDR1 and CDR2 from the germline V gene are SEHNR and FQNEAQ (reference sequence).

Many counts were recorded for this clonotype. The chain joins TRBV25-1 to TRBJ2-1, with D possibly matching TRBD2 (5 bases). Germline V gives CDR1 MGHDK, CDR2 SYGVNS. This CDR3 spans 15 amino acids. V was cut by 2 bases and J by 9 bases, with 17 bases left in between. The CDR3 region has the DNA TGTGCCAGCAGTGAAATCATGGAGGTCGACGGTGAGCAGTTCTTC. Its translation: CASSEIMEVDGEQFF.

The table lists this clonotype with many counts. The V call is TRBV6-6, the J call TRBJ2-5; 7 positions agree with TRBD1. The CDR3 is 14 amino acids. The germline CDR1 and CDR2 sequences are MNHNY and SVGAGI (reference sequence). The ends lost 5 bases at V and 5 bases at J; junction bases unmatched: 8. In DNA, the CDR3 is TGTGCCAGCAGTACCGGGACAGAGACGGAGACCCAGTACTTC. Its translation is CASSTGTETETQYF.

Sample share makes this clonotype medium-sized. The V and J genes are TRBV25-1 and TRBJ2-3; 10 positions agree with TRBD2. With V trimmed by 4 bases and J by 6 bases, 7 bases remained unmatched. The germline V gene encodes CDR1 MGHDK and CDR2 SYGVNS. The CDR3 loop spans 15 amino acids. CDR3 in DNA: TGTGCCAGCAGTGCCCTAGCGGGAGCGGGTGATACGCAGTATTTT. Translated, it gives CASSALAGAGDTQYF.

In the case of this clonotype: Sequence at one end of the junction differs from germline and may be a read error. The chain recombines TRBV4-1 with TRBJ1-5; 7 nucleotides match TRBD1. Germline CDR1 and CDR2: MGHRA and YSYEKL. The CDR3 runs to 15 residues. The CDR3 bases are TGTGCCAGCAGCCAAGCGACAGGGTTGGGGCAGCCCCAGCATTTT. It translates to CASSQATGLGQPQHF.

With respect to this clonotype: A junction boundary mismatches the germline segment, possibly from a read error. CDR3 sequence reads: CASSQAGPGVGGEKQFF. The CDR3 region has the DNA TGCGCCAGCAGCCAAGCGGGACCGGGAGTGGGGGGTGAAAAACAGTTTTTT. This sequence joins TRBV4-1 and TRBJ1-4; TRBD1 is a possible D gene (5 bases). Per the germline V gene, CDR1 is MGHRA and CDR2 is YSYEKL. This CDR3 contains 17 residues.

This clonotype was picked up a small number of times. A clone one base away is much larger, so this may be a read error. The genes are TRBV20-1 and TRBJ2-1; tentatively, D is TRBD2 (5 bases). CDR3 length equals 13 residues. Trimming pared 6 bases from V and 10 bases from J, leaving 19 bases between. Germline CDR1 reads DFQATT; CDR2 reads SNEGSKA (reference sequence). The DNA of the CDR3 is TGCAGTGCAAGTGGTCGGGAATACTACGAGCAGTTCTTC. Its translation is CSASGREYYEQFF.

This clonotype was seen a handful of times. The chain couples TRBV7-2 to TRBJ2-7; TRBD2 matches 7 bases. J gave up 4 bases and V 1 base, and 10 bases lay outside the gene matches. Germline CDR1 SGHTA, CDR2 FQGNSA. The CDR3 runs to 16 residues. In DNA form, the CDR3 reads TGTGCCAGCAGCTTAGACGGGCGGGGGAGGACGTACGAGCAGTACTTC. Its protein product is CASSLDGRGRTYEQYF.

The V gene is TRBV19, the J gene TRBJ1-2; D call uncertain. Per the germline V gene, CDR1 is LNHDA and CDR2 is SQIVND (reference sequence). Trimming cost V 5 bases and J 5 bases, with 18 bases left between them. The length of the CDR3 is 15 residues. The CDR3 is CASSAPEAGLYGYTF. The CDR3 region has the DNA TGTGCCAGTAGTGCCCCCGAAGCCGGCTTATATGGCTACACCTTC.

The sample holds a few counts of this clonotype. This clone may be a read error of a much larger clone one base away. The chain uses TRBV9 and TRBJ2-1, with 12 bases fitting TRBD2. The CDR3 covers 17 residues. Germline CDR1 SGDLS, CDR2 YYNGEE. CDR3 coding DNA: TGTGCCAGCAGCGGCATTAGGACTAGCGGGACATACACTGAGCAGTTCTTC. Translating it yields CASSGIRTSGTYTEQFF.

About this clonotype: It is likely a read error, because the conserved phenylalanine at the end of the CDR3 is missing. Because the CDR3's place on the DNA is in doubt, the DNA is left out and the CDR3 is given as listed by TCRdb. This chain links TRBV28 with TRBJ1-6. Germline lookup yields CDR1 MDHEN and CDR2 SYDVKM. The length of the CDR3 is 8 amino acids, counting both ends. The CDR3 here is CASSLGFS.

The rearrangement uses TRBV19 and TRBJ2-7, with 13 positions matching TRBD2. CDR3 length: 17 residues. V lost 4 bases and J lost 5; bases outside the gene matches: 11. Germline CDR1 reads LNHDA; CDR2 reads SQIVND (reference sequence). The CDR3 spells CASSKRLAGGDGHEQYF. CDR3 nucleotide sequence: TGTGCCAGTAGTAAGAGACTAGCGGGAGGAGATGGGCACGAGCAGTACTTC.

This clonotype was counted many times. The rearrangement links TRBV5-8 to TRBJ2-1; D ambiguous. Per the germline V gene, CDR1 is SGHTS and CDR2 is YDEGEE. The CDR3 contains 14 residues. V lost 0 bases, J lost 1 base, and 5 bases lay in between. The chain's CDR3 is CASSLGQSYNEQFF. CDR3 sequence (DNA): TGTGCCAGCAGCTTGGGTCAGTCCTACAATGAGCAGTTCTTC.

This clonotype showed up just once. The chain uses TRBV24-1 and TRBJ2-7; 9 nucleotides align to TRBD1. V lost 4 bases to trimming and J lost 0 bases; unmatched junction nucleotides: 6. The CDR3 totals 16 residues. The germline V gene encodes CDR1 KGHDR and CDR2 SFDVKD. CDR3 in DNA: TGTGCCACCAGTGAAACCGGGACAGGGAACTCCTACGAGCAGTACTTC. Protein sequence: CATSETGTGNSYEQYF.

The chain links TRBV6-2 or TRBV6-3 to TRBJ2-5; 8 nucleotides match TRBD1. The V and J ends lost 8 bases and 0 bases, in that order; junction bases with no gene match: 11. The CDR3 totals 16 residues. In germline, CDR1 is MNHEY, CDR2 SVGEGT. The CDR3 DNA reads as TGTGCCAGCCTAGAACGGGACAGGCCGTACCAAGAGACCCAGTACTTC. This translates into CASLERDRPYQETQYF.

The V and J genes are TRBV10-3 and TRBJ1-6, with TRBD1 as a possible D gene (6 bases). The CDR3 is 13 amino acids. Trimming removed 10 bases at V and 8 bases at J, with 15 bases between. Germline assignment: CDR1 ENHRY and CDR2 SYGVKD. In nucleotides, the CDR3 is TGTGCCACTCTACAGGGATGGGATTCACCCCTCCACTTT. Residues: CATLQGWDSPLHF.

Note on this clonotype: The germline gene is not matched at one end of the junction; a read error may be the cause. J is TRBJ2-1 and V is TRBV19, with 7 bases that match TRBD2. The CDR3 runs 13 residues. Germline CDR1 and CDR2: LNHDA and SQIVND (reference sequence). CDR3 protein: CASGRVVANEQFF. CDR3 DNA: TGTGCCTCAGGGAGGGTAGTAGCCAATGAGCAGTTTTTC.

This clonotype has only one observation. J is TRBJ2-5 and V is TRBV15; the D gene is possibly TRBD1 (5 bases). Between the trimmed V and J ends, which lost 3 bases and 3 bases, there was a span of 14 bases. Germline CDR1 is LNHNV and CDR2 is YYDKDF (reference sequence). The CDR3 covers 15 residues. The CDR3 spells CATSRWAGLEETQYF. The CDR3 DNA reads as TGTGCCACCAGCAGGTGGGCAGGGCTAGAAGAGACCCAGTACTTC.

The V gene is TRBV4-3, the J gene TRBJ1-2; maybe TRBD1 (5 bases). CDR1 LGHNA and CDR2 YSLEER come from the germline V gene. The CDR3 spans 15 residues. The ends were cut back, 0 bases at V and 1 base at J, with 9 bases in the middle. The CDR3 sequence: CASSQDRQINYGYTF. DNA for the CDR3: TGCGCCAGCAGCCAAGATAGACAGATTAACTATGGCTACACCTTC.

Only one count was recorded for this clonotype. The chain is built from TRBV24-1 and TRBJ1-2; D uncertain. The CDR3 consists of 18 residues. V dropped 2 bases and J dropped 4 bases, with 22 bases sitting between them. The germline V gene has CDR1 KGHDR and CDR2 SFDVKD. The CDR3, as DNA: TGTGCCACCAGTGATTATACCTGGGCCGTAACTAGACTCTATGGCTACACCTTC. Its translation: CATSDYTWAVTRLYGYTF.